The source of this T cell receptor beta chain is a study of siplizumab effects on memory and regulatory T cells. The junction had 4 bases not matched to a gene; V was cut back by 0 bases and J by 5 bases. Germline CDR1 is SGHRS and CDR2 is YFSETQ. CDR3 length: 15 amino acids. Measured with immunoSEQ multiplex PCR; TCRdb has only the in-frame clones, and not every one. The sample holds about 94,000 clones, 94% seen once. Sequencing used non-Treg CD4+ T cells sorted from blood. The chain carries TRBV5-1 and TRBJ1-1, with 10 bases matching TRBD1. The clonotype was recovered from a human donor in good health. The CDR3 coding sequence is TGCGCCAGCAGCTTGGTGACAGGGGGCGGGACTGAAGCTTTCTTT. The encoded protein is CASSLVTGGGTEAFF.